One and the same sample provided the 4 T cell receptor beta chains below, sequenced in a study of blood T cell repertoires in COVID-19 (dated by TCRdb to about 2020). Library method: the immunoSEQ multiplex PCR assay. The table was pulled from immuneACCESS by TCRdb, which kept in-frame rearrangements only. Such tables lose some clones; where checked, under half of the loss comes from unresolved V genes, and the rest has no known cause. Within this sample are 130,000 or so clones, with more than 60% of them counted one time only. The ten top clones hold over 2% of the sample. The sample comprised peripheral blood. The receptor source for this set is a woman in her 70s with acute or convalescent COVID-19.

The chain is built from TRBV27 and TRBJ1-6; D is possibly TRBD1 (5 bases). Trimming took off 6 bases at V and 5 bases at J, with 14 bases between the two ends. Germline V gives CDR1 MNHEY, CDR2 SMNVEV (reference sequence). The CDR3 is made up of 15 amino acids. In DNA form, the CDR3 reads TGTGCCAGCAGCCGATGGGGGGGGGATAATTCACCCCTCCACTTT. It encodes CASSRWGGDNSPLHF.

The rearrangement links TRBV27 to TRBJ1-1; a weak D match, TRBD1 (5 bases). V was trimmed by 5 bases and J by 0 bases, leaving 13 bases between them. Germline CDR1 is MNHEY and CDR2 is SMNVEV (reference sequence). The CDR3 contains 15 residues. CDR3 DNA sequence: TGTGCCAGCAGTGTCGGACACTCCATGAACACTGAAGCTTTCTTT. This sequence encodes CASSVGHSMNTEAFF.

This clone showed up just a few times. The rearrangement uses TRBV23-1 and TRBJ2-7, with 11 bases identical to TRBD2. TRBV23-1 is placed among ORFs of uncertain function. V was pared by 9 bases and J by 5 bases, with 9 bases of the junction left unmatched. The CDR3 is 14 residues long. DNA for the CDR3: TGCGCCAGTGGGGGCACTAGCGGGAGCCACGAGCAGTACTTC. This encodes CASGGTSGSHEQYF.

The gene calls are TRBV4-3 and TRBJ1-1; tentative D call: TRBD1 (5 bases). Deletions cut 0 bases from V and 4 bases from J, with 12 bases between. Germline CDR1 is LGHNA and CDR2 is YSLEER. The CDR3 contains 15 residues. CDR3 nucleotide sequence: TGCGCCAGCAGCCAAGAACGGGGGAGGGGCACTGAAGCTTTCTTT. Its protein product is CASSQERGRGTEAFF.